Many counts were recorded for the clone carrying this T cell receptor beta chain. Its antigen is not identified. The germline V and J ends were trimmed by 6 bases and 0 bases, with 17 bases remaining between them. CDR1 is DFQATT, CDR2 SNEGSKA, per germline (reference sequence). This CDR3 has 15 residues. One entry per CDR3 protein, called by TCRdb with MiXCR from the 5' RACE reads. Of just under 550,000 distinct CDR3 sequences detected, about an eighth appear once; the ten largest clones hold 6.5% to 7%. This entry comes from a study of CD8 T cells in ankylosing spondylitis. Study-wide points: CD8+ by phenotype, disease-linked clones were relatively rare in peripheral blood. Roughly 8 highly homologous variants made up a TCR beta motif that seemed to typify ankylosing spondylitis blood.

Sequenced sample: blood, either unsorted or a sorted T cell fraction (not recorded which). The sequence derives from a male donor with ankylosing spondylitis. This chain joins TRBV20-1 and TRBJ1-1, with D maybe TRBD1 (6 bases). CDR3 coding DNA: TGCAGTGCCGAAGTCCCCGACAGGCTGAACACTGAAGCTTTCTTT. This translates into CSAEVPDRLNTEAFF.